This TCR beta chain was identified during a study of blood T cell repertoires in COVID-19. Study in general: Donors in the United States, Italy and Spain gave samples during acute or convalescent COVID-19.

The germline CDR1 and CDR2 sequences are KGHSH and LQKENI. V gave up 2 bases and J gave up 3 bases; unmatched junction bases: 11. The CDR3 loop spans 17 amino acids. The method was immunoSEQ multiplex PCR; TCRdb's version includes in-frame clones alone and lacks a portion of them. The data hold 83,000 or so clones, with about 77% observed a single time. The sequence was obtained from a woman over 75 with acute or convalescent COVID-19. Sequenced sample: peripheral blood. V and J are TRBV18 and TRBJ2-3; TRBD1 matches at 7 bases. CDR3 loop: CASSPTMDRSGTDTQYF. The CDR3 DNA follows: TGTGCCAGCTCACCAACTATGGACAGGTCCGGTACAGATACGCAGTATTTT.